This passage covers 26 T cell receptor beta chains from one sample sequenced in a study of T cells in Graves' hyperthyroidism and ophthalmopathy. Using RNA transcripts as the source, TCR beta CDR3 regions were amplified. Carried out on the TCR CDR3, a first-round RT-PCR used the HTBI primer set. TCRdb reprocessed the multiplex PCR reads via MiXCR and lists one record per CDR3 protein. The repertoire includes hundreds of thousands of distinct CDR3 sequences, 38% of them detected once, and 8% to 9% sits in the top ten. Sequenced sample: blood. Receptor source: a man aged 18 to 29 with Graves' hyperthyroidism.

This clonotype was detected ten times or more. CDR3 region: CATSRVATGANVLTF. DNA for the CDR3: TGTGCCACCAGCAGAGTTGCCACTGGGGCCAACGTCCTGACTTTC. The chain is built from TRBV15 and TRBJ2-6; D is undetermined. The CDR3 is 15 residues long. Trimming stripped 1 base from V and 2 bases from J, with 6 bases between. CDR1 LNHNV and CDR2 YYDKDF come from the germline V gene (reference sequence).

V usage is TRBV5-1 and J usage is TRBJ1-1, with 9 bases aligning to TRBD1. The CDR3 totals 14 residues. The ends lost 2 bases at V and 6 bases at J; junction bases unmatched: 5. Per the germline V gene, CDR1 is SGHRS and CDR2 is YFSETQ. In nucleotides, the CDR3 is TGCGCCAGCAGCTTTGGACAGGGGCAGGCTGAAGCTTTCTTT. Translated, it gives CASSFGQGQAEAFF.

V is TRBV5-1 and J is TRBJ2-7, with 7 positions matching TRBD2. Per germline, CDR1 SGHRS and CDR2 YFSETQ. CDR3 length: 16 amino acids. V lost 4 bases, J lost 5 bases, and 15 bases stayed unmatched. The CDR3, as DNA: TGCGCCAGCAGCCCCGGACTTGGGGGGGTAACCGACGAGCAGTACTTC. Translated, it gives CASSPGLGGVTDEQYF.

This clonotype showed up many times. The chain has TRBV12-3 or TRBV12-4 and TRBJ1-2, with D possibly being TRBD1 (6 bases). The ends were cut back, 6 bases at V and 0 bases at J, with 14 bases in the middle. CDR3 size: 15 residues. For the CDR3, the DNA is TGTGCCAGCAGCCCTCGACAGGCGCCTAACTATGGCTACACCTTC. Its translation is CASSPRQAPNYGYTF.

In this sample, this clonotype turned up many times. The rearrangement links TRBV12-3 or TRBV12-4 to TRBJ1-4; the D is unclear. The CDR3 runs 13 residues. V was shortened by 3 bases and J by 3 bases, with 5 bases between the two germline ends. CDR3 coding DNA: TGTGCCAGCAGTTTGAAGGCTAATGAAAAACTGTTTTTT. Its protein is CASSLKANEKLFF.

This clonotype was seen at least ten times. Sequence at one end of the junction differs from germline and may be a read error. The rearrangement joins TRBV5-1 to TRBJ1-5; TRBD1 matches 8 bases. This CDR3 has 14 amino acids. Per germline, CDR1 SGHRS and CDR2 YFSETQ. The CDR3 sequence: CASSPGQGYQPQHF. CDR3 nucleotides: TGTGCCAGCAGCCCAGGACAGGGATATCAGCCCCAGCATTTT.

Turning to this clonotype: The junction shows a germline mismatch at one end, possibly a read error. The rearrangement uses TRBV7-3 and TRBJ1-1; unclear D gene. This CDR3 spans 15 amino acids. Germline loops: CDR1 SGHTA, CDR2 FQGTGA. The CDR3 sequence is CASSPRTDATTEAFF. CDR3 nucleotide sequence: TGCGCCAGCAGCCCCCGGACTGACGCGACGACTGAAGCTTTCTTT.

This clonotype has a count of ten or more. The chain combines TRBV2 with TRBJ1-6, with TRBD1 identical over 9 bases. V gave up 8 bases and J gave up 10 bases; unmatched junction bases: 15. CDR3 length: 16 amino acids. Looked up from germline, CDR1 is SNHLY and CDR2 is FYNNEI. CDR3 sequence: CASAYFPGQGGSPLHF. The CDR3 DNA sequence: TGTGCCAGCGCCTACTTTCCGGGACAGGGAGGCTCACCCCTCCACTTT.

The chain's CDR3 is CASSPDGHQETQYF. The CDR3 DNA follows: TGTGCCAGCAGCCCGGACGGCCACCAAGAGACCCAGTACTTC. The chain couples TRBV12-3 or TRBV12-4 to TRBJ2-5; D is ambiguous. The CDR3 sequence is 14 residues long. V was trimmed by 6 bases and J by 0 bases, leaving 11 bases between them.

This clonotype has only a few counts. The chain has TRBV5-6 and TRBJ1-1; TRBD1 might be the D (6 bases). Per germline, CDR1 SGHDT and CDR2 YYEEEE. The CDR3 runs 16 residues. Between the trimmed V and J ends, which lost 2 bases and 0 bases, there was a span of 14 bases. Here the CDR3 reads CASSFAGGHLNTEAFF. CDR3 DNA sequence: TGTGCCAGCAGCTTTGCCGGGGGACATCTGAACACTGAAGCTTTCTTT. The whole variable domain, remainder taken from reference TRBV5-6 and TRBJ1-1, is DAGVTQSPTHLIKTRGQQVTLRCSPKSGHDTVSWYQQALGQGPQFIFQYYEEEERQRGNFPDRFSGHQFPNYSSELNVNALLLGDSALYLCASSFAGGHLNTEAFFGQGTRLTVV.

Notes on this clonotype: Its ends do not fully match the called genes, so a read error is possible. The chain couples TRBV15 to TRBJ1-1; tentative D call: TRBD1 (5 bases). Germline CDR1 is LNHNV and CDR2 is YYDKDF (reference sequence). The length of the CDR3 is 15 residues. The chain's CDR3 is CAATPGGLKNTEASF. The CDR3 DNA reads TGTGCCGCCACCCCCGGGGGACTGAAGAACACTGAAGCTTCCTTT. The complete variable domain, with remaining parts taken from reference TRBV15 and TRBJ1-1, reads DAMVIQNPRYQVTQFGKPVTLSCSQTLNHNVMYWYQQKSSQAPKLLFHYYDKDFNNEADTPDNFQSRRPNTSFCFLDIRSPGLGDTAMYLCAATPGGLKNTEASFGQGTRLTVV.

This clonotype was seen a handful of times. V usage is TRBV7-2 and J usage is TRBJ2-5; TRBD1 or TRBD2 may be the D gene (5 bases each). Looked up from germline, CDR1 is SGHTA and CDR2 is FQGNSA. V was pared by 4 bases and J by 6 bases, with 15 bases between. This CDR3 comprises 14 residues. The CDR3 bases are TGTGCCAGCAGCTCACTAGGGGTAGGGAAGACCCAGTACTTC. As protein: CASSSLGVGKTQYF.

The chain recombines TRBV7-6 with TRBJ1-5; TRBD1 aligns across 9 bases. The trim removed 5 bases at V and 6 bases at J, leaving 8 bases unmatched. Germline V lookup: CDR1 SGHVS, CDR2 FNYEAQ. The CDR3 extends over 15 amino acids. The CDR3 sequence: CASSEGTGRAQPQHF. In DNA, the CDR3 is TGTGCCAGCAGCGAAGGGACAGGGCGGGCTCAGCCCCAGCATTTT.

There are a few counts of this clonotype. This sequence joins TRBV7-2 and TRBJ2-2, with a tentative D call TRBD1 (6 bases). With 3 bases removed from V and 5 bases from J, the gap between germline ends came to 13 bases. Germline V lookup: CDR1 SGHTA, CDR2 FQGNSA. The CDR3 covers 15 residues. The CDR3 DNA sequence: TGTGCCAGCAGCTTTCCGGGACAAATAACCGGGGAGCTGTTTTTT. Amino acids: CASSFPGQITGELFF.

For this clonotype: The CDR3 carries no conserved terminal phenylalanine or tryptophan, so it likely arises from a read error. The DNA is left out, because the CDR3 cannot be placed on it with certainty; the CDR3 is given as TCRdb lists it. The chain carries TRBV10-3 and TRBJ1-4; the table's D gene call, TRBD1, was not cross checked with the DNA. Germline-derived CDR1 and CDR2 are ENHRY and SYGVKD. The CDR3 length equals 9 residues, ends included. The CDR3 here is CAISPDRDY.

The chain couples TRBV10-2 to TRBJ1-2, with TRBD1 matching over 7 bases. V lost 6 bases and J lost 4; bases outside the gene matches: 11. Germline V gives CDR1 WSHSY, CDR2 SAAADI. The CDR3 extends over 15 amino acids. The CDR3 DNA reads as TGCGCCAGCAGAGACTTGGACAGGTACCTCTATGGCTACACCTTC. It codes for CASRDLDRYLYGYTF.

This clonotype appeared a few times. The J gene is TRBJ2-7, the V gene TRBV9, with 7 nucleotides matching TRBD1. The CDR3 totals 16 residues. Trimming at V came to 3 bases and at J to 0 bases, leaving 9 bases not matched to a gene. Germline values: CDR1 SGDLS, CDR2 YYNGEE. DNA for the CDR3: TGTGCCAGCAGCGAGGAGGCAGGGGGACCCTCCTACGAGCAGTACTTC. Amino acids: CASSEEAGGPSYEQYF. Combining the CDR3 with reference TRBV9 and TRBJ2-7 gives the whole variable domain DSGVTQTPKHLITATGQRVTLRCSPRSGDLSVYWYQQSLDQGLQFLIQYYNGEERAKGNILERFSAQQFPDLHSELNLSSLELGDSALYFCASSEEAGGPSYEQYFGPGTRLTVT.

The chain links TRBV7-9 to TRBJ1-1, with D unresolved. The V end lost 7 bases, the J end lost 0 bases, and 12 bases lay between the germline ends. The CDR3 spans 14 residues. Germline V gene data show CDR1 as SEHNR and CDR2 as FQNEAQ (reference sequence). The CDR3 here is CASTPIRVNTEAFF. The CDR3, as DNA: TGTGCCAGCACCCCGATCCGGGTGAACACTGAAGCTTTCTTT.

The V and J genes are TRBV6-1 and TRBJ2-7, with a weak D call TRBD1 (6 bases). Germline V gives CDR1 MNHNS, CDR2 SASEGT. This CDR3 comprises 14 residues. V shed 6 bases and J shed 2 bases, with 14 bases lying between them. The CDR3 protein is CASRGDMGPYEQYF. CDR3 DNA: TGTGCCAGCAGGGGGGACATGGGCCCCTACGAGCAGTACTTC.

Many counts were recorded for this clonotype. One end of the junction does not line up with germline, which may come from a read error. This sequence joins TRBV4-1 and TRBJ2-7, with TRBD2 as a possible D gene (6 bases). The CDR3 consists of 13 residues. The germline V gene has CDR1 MGHRA and CDR2 YSYEKL. The chain's CDR3 is CASSPGLSYEQYF. CDR3 bases: TGTGCCAGTAGTCCGGGACTCTCCTACGAGCAGTACTTC.

The table lists this clonotype with a few counts. The chain recombines TRBV5-1 with TRBJ2-7; D may correspond to TRBD1 or TRBD2 (5 bases each). Germline loops: CDR1 SGHRS, CDR2 YFSETQ. The CDR3 runs to 15 residues. V was shortened by 3 bases and J by 4 bases, with 17 bases between the two germline ends. The CDR3 DNA follows: TGCGCCAGCAGCTGGGGAGTGGGACCAGAATACGAGCAGTACTTC. Translated, it gives CASSWGVGPEYEQYF.

This clonotype was found a few times. The chain carries TRBV6-5 and TRBJ1-1; 8 bases are a match to TRBD1. This CDR3 spans 15 amino acids. With V trimmed by 6 bases and J by 3 bases, 9 bases remained unmatched. The germline V gene has CDR1 MNHEY and CDR2 SVGAGI. The CDR3 nucleotides are TGTGCCAGCAGCGGTCACAGGGGGGGATACACTGAAGCTTTCTTT. Protein: CASSGHRGGYTEAFF.

The V gene is TRBV7-8, the J gene TRBJ2-2; no definite D call. In germline, CDR1 is SGHVS, CDR2 FQNEAQ. The CDR3 covers 15 residues. V was clipped by 3 bases and J by 7 bases, with 15 bases between them. The CDR3 nucleotides are TGTGCCAGCAGCTTTAGACGCCGGGTGCACGGGGAGCTGTTTTTT. It is translated as CASSFRRRVHGELFF.

Here the CDR3 DNA reads TGTGCCAGCAGACCCGACAGGCTTACCTACGAGCAGTACTTC. It is translated as CASRPDRLTYEQYF. This chain joins TRBV19 and TRBJ2-7, with TRBD1 as a possible D gene (6 bases). Germline V CDR1 and CDR2: LNHDA, SQIVND (reference sequence). Trimming removed 9 bases from V and 2 bases from J, with 17 bases in between. The CDR3 consists of 14 residues.

The V gene is TRBV2, the J gene TRBJ1-1; D unclear. V lost 6 bases and J 5 bases, leaving 13 bases between the germline ends. The V gene's germline CDR1 is SNHLY and CDR2 FYNNEI. The CDR3 contains 13 residues. CDR3: CASRPSGGTEAFF. DNA for the CDR3: TGTGCCAGCAGACCATCGGGAGGGACTGAAGCTTTCTTT.

The table lists this clonotype with a count of one. This sequence joins TRBV20-1 and TRBJ2-5; D is undetermined. V was pared by 1 base and J by 5 bases, with 14 bases between. Per the germline V gene, CDR1 is DFQATT and CDR2 is SNEGSKA (reference sequence). The CDR3 sequence is 14 residues long. As DNA, the CDR3 is TGCAGTGCTAGAGTCTTCGACAATGAGGAGACCCAGTACTTC. This gives the protein CSARVFDNEETQYF.